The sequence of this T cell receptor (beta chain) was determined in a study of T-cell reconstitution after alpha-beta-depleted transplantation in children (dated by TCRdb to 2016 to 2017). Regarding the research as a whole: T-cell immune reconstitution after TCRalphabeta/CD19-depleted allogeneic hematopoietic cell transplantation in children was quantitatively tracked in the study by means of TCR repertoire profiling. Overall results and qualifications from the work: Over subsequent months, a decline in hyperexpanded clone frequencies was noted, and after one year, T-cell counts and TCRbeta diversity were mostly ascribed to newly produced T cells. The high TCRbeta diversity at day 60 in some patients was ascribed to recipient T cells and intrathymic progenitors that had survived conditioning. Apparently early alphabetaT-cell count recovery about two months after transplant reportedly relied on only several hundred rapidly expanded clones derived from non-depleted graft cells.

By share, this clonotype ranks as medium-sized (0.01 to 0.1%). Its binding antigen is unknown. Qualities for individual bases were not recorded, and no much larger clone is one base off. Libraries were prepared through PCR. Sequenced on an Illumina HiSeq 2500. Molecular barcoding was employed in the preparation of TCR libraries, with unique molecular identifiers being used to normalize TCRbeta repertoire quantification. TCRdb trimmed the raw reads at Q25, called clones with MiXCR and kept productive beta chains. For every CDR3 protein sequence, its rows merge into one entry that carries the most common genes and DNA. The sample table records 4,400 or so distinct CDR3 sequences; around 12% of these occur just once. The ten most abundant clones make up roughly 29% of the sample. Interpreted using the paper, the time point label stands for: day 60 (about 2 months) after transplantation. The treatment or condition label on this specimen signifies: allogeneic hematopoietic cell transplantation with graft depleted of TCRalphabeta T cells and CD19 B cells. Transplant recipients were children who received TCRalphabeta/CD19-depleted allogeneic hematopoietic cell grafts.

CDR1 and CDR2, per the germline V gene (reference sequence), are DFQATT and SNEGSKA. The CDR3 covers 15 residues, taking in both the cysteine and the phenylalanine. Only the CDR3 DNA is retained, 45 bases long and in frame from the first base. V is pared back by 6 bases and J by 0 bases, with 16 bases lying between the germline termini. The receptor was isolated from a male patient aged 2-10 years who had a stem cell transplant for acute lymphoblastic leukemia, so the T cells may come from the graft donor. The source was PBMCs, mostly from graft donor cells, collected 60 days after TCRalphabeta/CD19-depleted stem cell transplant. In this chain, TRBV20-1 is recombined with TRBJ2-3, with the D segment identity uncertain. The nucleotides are TGCAGTGCCGAAAGGACGGAGACTAGCACAGATACGCAGTATTTT. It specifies CSAERTETSTDTQYF.